Each of the 8 T cell receptor beta chains below was sequenced from the same sample in a study of blood T cell repertoires in COVID-19. TCRdb's table, derived via immunoSEQ multiplex PCR, lists solely in-frame clones and lacks some. This table has about 220,000 clones, 83% appearing once. The specimen sequenced was PBMCs or T cells enriched from blood (not recorded which). Every receptor here comes from a woman aged 45 to 65 who had been exposed to COVID-19.

The chain recombines TRBV6-2 or TRBV6-3 with TRBJ1-6; the D gene is possibly TRBD1 (6 bases). The CDR3 sequence is 16 residues long. Per germline, CDR1 MNHEY and CDR2 SVGEGT. Trimming left V 5 bases short and J 9 bases short, with 20 bases between. CDR3 protein: CASSLSTGGQGSPLHF. In nucleotides, the CDR3 is TGTGCCAGCAGTCTGTCGACGGGGGGGCAAGGTTCACCCCTCCACTTT.

The V and J genes are TRBV28 and TRBJ1-1; D uncertain. Trimming pared 11 bases from V and 3 bases from J, leaving 19 bases between. The V gene's germline CDR1 is MDHEN and CDR2 SYDVKM. The CDR3 contains 14 residues. Here the CDR3 reads CAALPNYAHTEAFF. The CDR3 DNA follows: TGTGCCGCGCTCCCTAATTATGCACACACTGAAGCTTTCTTT.

The chain couples TRBV27 to TRBJ2-7; D perhaps matches TRBD1 (6 bases). V gave up 6 bases and J gave up 0 bases, with 15 bases separating them. Germline V gene lookup returns CDR1 MNHEY and CDR2 SMNVEV (reference sequence). The CDR3 covers 15 residues. This CDR3 is CASRKPGQSSYEQYF. The CDR3 DNA reads as TGTGCCAGCAGAAAGCCGGGACAAAGCTCCTACGAGCAGTACTTC.

The DNA for the CDR3 is TGTGCCAGCAGCCCCCGCACAGGGGTGGAGACCCAGTACTTC. Residues: CASSPRTGVETQYF. This rearrangement joins TRBV3-1 (or the pseudogene TRBV3-2) to TRBJ2-5; 7 bases agree with TRBD1. J lost 5 bases, V lost 4 bases, and 7 bases had no gene match. The CDR3 covers 14 residues. Germline V gives CDR1 LGHDT, CDR2 YNNKEL (reference sequence).

The rearrangement links TRBV11-2 to TRBJ1-1; possible D gene TRBD1, 5 bases. CDR1 is SGHAT, CDR2 FQNNGV, per germline. This CDR3 contains 13 residues. Trimming removed 11 bases from V and 1 base from J, with 14 bases in between. CDR3 sequence (DNA): TGTGCCGGACGAGCAGGACAGAACACTGAAGCTTTCTTT. Its protein is CAGRAGQNTEAFF. The full variable domain, completed using reference TRBV11-2 and TRBJ1-1, is EAGVAQSPRYKIIEKRQSVAFWCNPISGHATLYWYQQILGQGPKLLIQFQNNGVVDDSQLPKDRFSAERLKGVDSTLKIQPAKLEDSAVYLCAGRAGQNTEAFFGQGTRLTVV.

Turning to this clone: The identical CDR3 is also encoded by other nucleotide sequences in the sample. This chain connects TRBV12-3 or TRBV12-4 to TRBJ2-3, with D possibly matching TRBD1 (5 bases). CDR3 length: 11 residues. Trimming took off 10 bases at V and 5 bases at J, with 10 bases between the two ends. DNA for the CDR3: TGTGCCACCAGAAGGGGAGATACGCAGTATTTT. It translates to CATRRGDTQYF.

The chain couples TRBV2 to TRBJ1-5, with TRBD1 matching over 7 bases. The CDR3 consists of 18 residues. In germline, CDR1 is SNHLY, CDR2 FYNNEI. Trimming took 0 bases from V and 7 from J; bases not matched to a gene: 15. The CDR3 protein is CASSEAGYRQGRGQPQHF. In nucleotides, the CDR3 is TGTGCCAGCAGTGAAGCGGGATACCGACAGGGTCGGGGGCAGCCCCAGCATTTT.

The V gene is TRBV28, the J gene TRBJ2-3; TRBD2 aligns across 9 bases. This CDR3 region has 16 residues. Germline-derived CDR1 and CDR2 are MDHEN and SYDVKM. V lost 5 bases and J lost 8; bases outside the gene matches: 14. Here the CDR3 DNA reads TGTGCCAGCAGTCCCTGGGGCGCGGGGGGGCCCATTACGCAGTATTTT. Its protein product is CASSPWGAGGPITQYF. The whole variable domain, filled in from reference TRBV28 and TRBJ2-3, reads DVKVTQSSRYLVKRTGEKVFLECVQDMDHENMFWYRQDPGLGLRLIYFSYDVKMKEKGDIPEGYSVSREKKERFSLILESASTNQTSMYLCASSPWGAGGPITQYFGPGTRLTVL.